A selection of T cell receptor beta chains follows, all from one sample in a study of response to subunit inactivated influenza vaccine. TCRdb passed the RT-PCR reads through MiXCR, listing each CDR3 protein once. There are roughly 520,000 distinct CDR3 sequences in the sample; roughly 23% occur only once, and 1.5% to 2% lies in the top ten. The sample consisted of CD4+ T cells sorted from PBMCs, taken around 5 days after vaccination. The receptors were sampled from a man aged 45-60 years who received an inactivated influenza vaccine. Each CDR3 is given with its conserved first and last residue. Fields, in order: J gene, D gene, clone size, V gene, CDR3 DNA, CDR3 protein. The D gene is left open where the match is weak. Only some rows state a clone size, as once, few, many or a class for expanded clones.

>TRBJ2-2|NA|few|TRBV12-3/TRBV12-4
TGTGCCAGCAGTTTTGCTGGAGGTGGGGAGCTGTTTTTT
CASSFAGGGELFF
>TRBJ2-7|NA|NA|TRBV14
TGTGCCAGCAGCGATAGCGGAGGCAGCTACGAGCAGTACTTC
CASSDSGGSYEQYF
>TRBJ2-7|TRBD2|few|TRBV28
TGTGCCAGCAGTATCCTAGCGGGAGGGCCCTACGAGCAGTACTTC
CASSILAGGPYEQYF
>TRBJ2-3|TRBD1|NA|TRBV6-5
TGTGCCAGCAGTTACTCGGGGACAGGGGGCGCCGATACGCAGTATTTT
CASSYSGTGGADTQYF
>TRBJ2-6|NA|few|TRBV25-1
TGTGCCAGCAGTGATCGGAGTGGGGCCAACGTCCTGACTTTC
CASSDRSGANVLTF
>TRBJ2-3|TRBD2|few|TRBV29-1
TGCAGCGCCAAGCGGGGGGGAGGGACAGATACGCAGTATTTT
CSAKRGGGTDTQYF
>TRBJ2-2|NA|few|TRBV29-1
TGCAGCGTACGAGGGGGGCTGAACACCGGGGAGCTGTTTTTT
CSVRGGLNTGELFF
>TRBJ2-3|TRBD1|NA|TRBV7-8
TGTGCCAGCAGCTTAAAAACCGAAAGGACAGGCTGGTGGGCGCAGTATTTT
CASSLKTERTGWWAQYF
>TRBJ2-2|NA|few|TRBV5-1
TGCGCCAGCAGCTTGGCCGGGGACACCGGGGAGCTGTTTTTT
CASSLAGDTGELFF
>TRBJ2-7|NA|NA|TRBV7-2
TGTGCCAGCAGCTTGAGTTGGGAAGACGAGCAGTACTTC
CASSLSWEDEQYF
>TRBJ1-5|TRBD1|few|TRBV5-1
TGCGCCAGACCCAAACCGGGACAGGGATTTCAGCCCCAGCATTTT
CARPKPGQGFQPQHF
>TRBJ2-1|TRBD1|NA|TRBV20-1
TGCAGTGCTAACCGGGACAGGGGGCAAAATGAGCAGTTCTTC
CSANRDRGQNEQFF
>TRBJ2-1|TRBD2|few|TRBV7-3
TGTGCCAGCAGTCCGACCCTGGCTAGCGGTTACAATGAGCAGTTCTTC
CASSPTLASGYNEQFF
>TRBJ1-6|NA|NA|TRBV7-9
TGTGCCAGCAGCTGGGGAGTCGACAATTCACCCCTCCACTTT
CASSWGVDNSPLHF
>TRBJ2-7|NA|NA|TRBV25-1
TGTGCCAGCAGTCCCCAGGGTTGGCTAGCAAGAGAGCAGTACTTC
CASSPQGWLAREQYF
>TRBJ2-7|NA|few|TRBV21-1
TGTGCCAGCAGCAAAGCGCTTGCGGAAACCTACGAGCAGTACTTC
CASSKALAETYEQYF
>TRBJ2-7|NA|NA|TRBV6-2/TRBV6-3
TGTGCCAGCAGTAAGCGGCCCATCTCCTACGAGCAGTACTTC
CASSKRPISYEQYF
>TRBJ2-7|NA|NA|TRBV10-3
TGTGCCATCAGTGAGAGAGGGGTAGGTTACGAGCAGTACTTC
CAISERGVGYEQYF